These 19 T cell receptor beta chains were all obtained from the same sample, sequenced in a study of T-cell reconstitution after alpha-beta-depleted transplantation in children. Unique molecular identifiers were incorporated during preparation of the TCRbeta library. TCRdb reprocessed the PCR reads with MiXCR, giving one entry per CDR3 protein. The sample carries roughly 500,000 distinct CDR3 sequences, 10% to 13% recorded once. The sequencing used PBMCs, collected before TCRalphabeta/CD19-depleted stem cell transplant. These receptors all come from a child under 10 years old with inherited bone marrow failure, due to receive a stem cell transplant.

This clonotype showed up just a few times. The gene calls are TRBV20-1 and TRBJ2-1; 8 bases fit TRBD2. The length of the CDR3 is 16 residues. J gave up 0 bases and V 1 base, and 5 bases lay outside the gene matches. Germline CDR1 reads DFQATT; CDR2 reads SNEGSKA (reference sequence). DNA of the CDR3: TGCAGTGCTAGAGTGGGCGGGAGGAGCTCCTACAATGAGCAGTTCTTC. Translation gives CSARVGGRSSYNEQFF.

This clonotype was recorded at least ten times. The CDR3 here is CASSPGAGGSETQYF. CDR3 DNA sequence: TGTGCCAGCAGCCCCGGGGCAGGGGGCTCGGAGACCCAGTACTTC. The gene calls are TRBV4-2 and TRBJ2-5, with 8 nucleotides matching TRBD1. CDR3 length: 15 residues. Looked up from germline, CDR1 is LGHNA and CDR2 is YNFKEQ. V was clipped by 4 bases and J by 5 bases; unmatched bases: 9.

Only a few counts were recorded for this clonotype. J is TRBJ2-1 and V is TRBV11-3; the D is unclear. The V end was cut by 0 bases, the J end by 4 bases, with 13 bases between. The CDR3 is 16 amino acids. Germline CDR1 and CDR2: SGHNT and YENEEA. The CDR3 nucleotides read TGTGCCAGCAGCTTAGATCCCAGTGGCGGTTACAATGAGCAGTTCTTC. Its protein is CASSLDPSGGYNEQFF.

For this clonotype: A read error may account for a junction end that differs from germline. V gene TRBV7-7 combines with J gene TRBJ2-1, with D hard to call. This CDR3 contains 11 residues. Germline assignment: CDR1 SSHAT and CDR2 FNYEAQ (reference sequence). CDR3 DNA: TGTGCTAGCAGCTCGAAAGATGAGCAGTTCTTC. Translating it yields CASSSKDEQFF.

This clonotype was counted at least ten times. The CDR3 region is CAWKRESYNEQFF. Written as DNA, the CDR3 is TGTGCCTGGAAGCGGGAGAGCTACAATGAGCAGTTCTTC. The chain has TRBV30 and TRBJ2-1; 8 positions agree with TRBD2. The J segment lost 3 bases and the V segment lost 4 bases, leaving 2 bases of the junction unmatched. The germline CDR1 and CDR2 sequences are GTSNPN and SVGIG (reference sequence). The CDR3 consists of 13 residues.

This clonotype came up many times. DNA of the CDR3: TGTGCCACCAGTGACCCAACTAGCGCCCACGGCGAGCAGTTCTTC. Protein product: CATSDPTSAHGEQFF. The V and J genes are TRBV24-1 and TRBJ2-1, with 7 bases fitting TRBD2. Germline trimming cut 4 bases from V and 10 bases from J; bases unmatched to any gene: 12. Per germline, CDR1 KGHDR and CDR2 SFDVKD. The CDR3 extends over 15 amino acids.

This clonotype appeared many times. The chain links TRBV20-1 to TRBJ2-1, with 8 bases aligning to TRBD2. J gave up 2 bases and V 5 bases, and 5 bases lay outside the gene matches. Germline CDR1 and CDR2: DFQATT and SNEGSKA (reference sequence). CDR3 size: 14 residues. The CDR3 DNA sequence: TGCAGTGCTGATAGCGGGGCTACCTACAATGAGCAGTTCTTC. It yields the protein CSADSGATYNEQFF.

The J gene is TRBJ2-7, the V gene TRBV6-1, with D tentatively TRBD1 or TRBD2 (6 bases each). The CDR3 spans 15 residues. Germline assignment: CDR1 MNHNS and CDR2 SASEGT. The V gene lost 7 bases and the J gene lost 0 bases, with 16 bases spanning the gap. Here the CDR3 reads CASTLGGTLSYEQYF. CDR3 nucleotides: TGTGCCAGCACCCTAGGGGGGACTCTCTCCTACGAGCAGTACTTC.

The sample holds many counts of this clonotype. This chain uses TRBV29-1 with TRBJ1-1; D possibly corresponds to TRBD1 (6 bases). The CDR3 covers 12 residues. Trimming pared 6 bases from V and 5 bases from J, leaving 13 bases between. Germline V lookup: CDR1 SQVTM, CDR2 ANQGSEA. CDR3 in amino acids: CSVGLRGTEAFF. For the CDR3, the DNA is TGCAGCGTCGGGCTGAGGGGGACTGAAGCTTTCTTT.

The J gene is TRBJ2-3, the V gene TRBV5-1; a possible D gene is TRBD2 (5 bases). V was pared by 0 bases and J by 3 bases, with 17 bases between. CDR1 SGHRS and CDR2 YFSETQ come from the germline V gene. This CDR3 is built from 17 residues. CDR3 DNA sequence: TGCGCCAGCAGCTTGGAGCAGGAGGCGGCCACGACAGATACGCAGTATTTT. It translates to CASSLEQEAATTDTQYF.

This clonotype has ten or more counts. J is TRBJ2-5 and V is TRBV5-1; TRBD2 might be the D (7 bases). The V gene lost 4 bases and the J gene lost 2 bases, with 18 bases spanning the gap. Germline V CDR1 and CDR2: SGHRS, YFSETQ. This CDR3 is 16 amino acids long. In DNA form, the CDR3 reads TGCGCCAGCAGCCGGGGGCTAGCGGACTCACAAGAGACCCAGTACTTC. The encoded protein is CASSRGLADSQETQYF. Supplemented by reference TRBV5-1 and TRBJ2-5, the full variable domain reads KAGVTQTPRYLIKTRGQQVTLSCSPISGHRSVSWYQQTPGQGLQFLFEYFSETQRNKGNFPGRFSGRQFSNSRSEMNVSTLELGDSALYLCASSRGLADSQETQYFGPGTRLLVL.

This clonotype occurred many times. The chain uses TRBV10-2 and TRBJ2-3; maybe TRBD1 (5 bases). The CDR3 contains 15 residues. Deletions cut 2 bases from V and 4 bases from J, with 13 bases between. Per the germline V gene, CDR1 is WSHSY and CDR2 is SAAADI. CDR3 in amino acids: CASSEVQTAPDTQYF. DNA for the CDR3: TGCGCCAGCAGTGAGGTCCAGACAGCCCCAGATACGCAGTATTTT.

Many counts were recorded for this clonotype. V gene TRBV27 combines with J gene TRBJ2-7; the D gene is possibly TRBD1 (7 bases). Trimming cost V 0 bases and J 0 bases, with 15 bases left between them. The CDR3 is 17 amino acids. Germline V gene lookup returns CDR1 MNHEY and CDR2 SMNVEV (reference sequence). For the CDR3, the DNA is TGTGCCAGCAGTTTATCCCCAGGGGGGCCCCGCTCCTACGAGCAGTACTTC. Translated, it gives CASSLSPGGPRSYEQYF.

This clonotype was seen a few times. V is TRBV15 and J is TRBJ2-2, with 7 bases that match TRBD2. V trimming: 3 bases; J trimming: 5 bases; junction bases outside the gene matches: 6. The CDR3 covers 15 residues. CDR1 is LNHNV and CDR2 is YYDKDF in the germline V gene (reference sequence). CDR3 DNA sequence: TGTGCCACCAGCAGGAGGACTAGGGATACCGGGGAGCTGTTTTTT. Its protein is CATSRRTRDTGELFF.

This clonotype has a handful of counts. This rearrangement joins TRBV12-5 to TRBJ1-5; D not certain. Trimming pared 7 bases from V and 3 bases from J, leaving 13 bases between. Germline CDR1 is LGHNT and CDR2 is FRNRAP. The CDR3 has 14 residues. CDR3 amino acids: CASARAGTNQPQHF. The CDR3 DNA reads TGTGCTAGTGCCCGGGCCGGAACCAATCAGCCCCAGCATTTT.

The CDR3 reads CASSQGPSGAPETQYF. Written as DNA, the CDR3 is TGCGCCAGCAGCCAAGGCCCCTCGGGGGCCCCAGAGACCCAGTACTTC. The chain couples TRBV4-3 to TRBJ2-5; D tentatively reads TRBD1 or TRBD2 (6 bases each). The CDR3 is 16 amino acids. CDR1 is LGHNA and CDR2 is YSLEER in the germline V gene. Trimming took off 1 base at V and 4 bases at J, with 16 bases between the two ends.

This clonotype was seen just once. This sequence may be a read error, since a much larger clone differs from it by one base. The V call is TRBV3-1, the J call TRBJ2-1; possibly TRBD1 for D (6 bases). Germline CDR1 reads LGHDT; CDR2 reads YNNKEL (reference sequence). This CDR3 has 15 residues. Trimming shortened V by 7 bases and J by 3 bases, and 16 bases separated the two germline ends. CDR3 protein: CASTPKSTGYNEQFF. DNA of the CDR3: TGTGCCAGCACCCCTAAATCGACAGGCTACAATGAGCAGTTCTTC.

This clonotype was recorded many times. The chain employs TRBV27 and TRBJ2-1; 7 bases line up with TRBD2. Losses at the gene ends were 5 bases for V and 10 bases for J; bases not matched to a gene: 14. The CDR3 has 15 residues. CDR1 and CDR2 (germline): MNHEY, SMNVEV (reference sequence). The CDR3 reads CASSPNEGLVGEQFF. CDR3 sequence (DNA): TGTGCCAGCAGTCCGAACGAAGGACTAGTCGGGGAGCAGTTCTTC.

A remark on this clonotype: Given a much more abundant clone one base away, this may be a read error. Written as DNA, the CDR3 is TGCGCCAGCAGCCTAACGACCCACGCTGATTCACCCCTCCACTTT. This sequence encodes CASSLTTHADSPLHF. This chain joins TRBV4-3 and TRBJ1-6; D is unclear. Trimming cost V 4 bases and J 8 bases, with 15 bases left between them. The CDR3 is made up of 15 amino acids. Per the germline V gene, CDR1 is LGHNA and CDR2 is YSLEER.